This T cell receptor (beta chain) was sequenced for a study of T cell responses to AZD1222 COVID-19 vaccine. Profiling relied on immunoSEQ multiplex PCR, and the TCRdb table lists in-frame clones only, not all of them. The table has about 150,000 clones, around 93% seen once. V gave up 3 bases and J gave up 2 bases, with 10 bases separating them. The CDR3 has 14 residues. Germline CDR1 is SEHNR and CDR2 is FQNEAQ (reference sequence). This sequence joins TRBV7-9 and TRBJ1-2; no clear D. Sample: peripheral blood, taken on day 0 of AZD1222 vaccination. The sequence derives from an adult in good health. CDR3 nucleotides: TGTGCCAGCAGCTTGGCGGGTGGAAACTATGGCTACACCTTC. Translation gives CASSLAGGNYGYTF.